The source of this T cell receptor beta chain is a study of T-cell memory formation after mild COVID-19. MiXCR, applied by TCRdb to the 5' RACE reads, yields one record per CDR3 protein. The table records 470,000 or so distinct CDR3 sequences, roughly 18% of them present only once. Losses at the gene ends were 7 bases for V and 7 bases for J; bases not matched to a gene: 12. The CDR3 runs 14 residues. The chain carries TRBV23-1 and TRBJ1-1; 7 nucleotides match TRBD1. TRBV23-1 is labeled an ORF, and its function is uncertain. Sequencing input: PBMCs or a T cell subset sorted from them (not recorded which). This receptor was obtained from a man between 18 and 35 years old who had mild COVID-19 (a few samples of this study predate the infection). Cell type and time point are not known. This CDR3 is CASKIWDSPLEAFF. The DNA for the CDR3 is TGCGCCAGCAAAATATGGGACAGCCCCCTTGAAGCTTTCTTT.